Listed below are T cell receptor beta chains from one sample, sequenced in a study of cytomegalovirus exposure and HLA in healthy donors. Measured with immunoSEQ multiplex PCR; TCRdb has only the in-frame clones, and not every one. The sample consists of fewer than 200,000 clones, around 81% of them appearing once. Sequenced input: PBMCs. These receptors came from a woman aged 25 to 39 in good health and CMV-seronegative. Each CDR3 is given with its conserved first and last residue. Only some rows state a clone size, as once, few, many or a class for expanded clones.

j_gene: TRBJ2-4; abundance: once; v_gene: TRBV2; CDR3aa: CASSDVQGKNSQYF
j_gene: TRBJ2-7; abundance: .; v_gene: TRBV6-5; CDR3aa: CASRGGVGSYEQYF
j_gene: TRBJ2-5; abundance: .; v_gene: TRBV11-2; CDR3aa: CASSLDVASGPSGETQYF
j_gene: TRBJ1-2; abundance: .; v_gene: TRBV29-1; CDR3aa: CSVAGHRDRYPRGYTF
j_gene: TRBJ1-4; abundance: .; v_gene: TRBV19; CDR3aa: CASSGAAGEKLFF
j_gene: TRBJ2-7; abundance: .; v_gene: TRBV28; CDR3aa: CASNSFSSGRNYEQYF
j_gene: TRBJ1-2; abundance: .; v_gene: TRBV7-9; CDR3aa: CSSSLGQGDYGYTF
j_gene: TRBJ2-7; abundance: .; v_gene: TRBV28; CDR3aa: CASSSQGLTAYEQYF
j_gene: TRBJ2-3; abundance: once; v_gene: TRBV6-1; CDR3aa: CASSLAGTDTQYF
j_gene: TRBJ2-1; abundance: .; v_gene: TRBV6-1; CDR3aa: CASSELAGKTEQFF
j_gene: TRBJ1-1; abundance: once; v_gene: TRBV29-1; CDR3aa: CSASGQENTEAFF
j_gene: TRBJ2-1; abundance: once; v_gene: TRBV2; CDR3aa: CASSQQGATSLHGGQFF
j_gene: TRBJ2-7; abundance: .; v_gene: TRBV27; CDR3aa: CASSFAPPTSGFSYEQYF
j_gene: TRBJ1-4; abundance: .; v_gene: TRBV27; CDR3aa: CASSDQGNEKLFF
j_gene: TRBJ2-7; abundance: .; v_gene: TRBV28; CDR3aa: CASSLRQDFSYEQYF
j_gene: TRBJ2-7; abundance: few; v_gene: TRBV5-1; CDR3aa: CASSQRGGDPHEQYF
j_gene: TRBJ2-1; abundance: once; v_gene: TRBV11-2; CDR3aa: CASRGLAGFNNEQFF